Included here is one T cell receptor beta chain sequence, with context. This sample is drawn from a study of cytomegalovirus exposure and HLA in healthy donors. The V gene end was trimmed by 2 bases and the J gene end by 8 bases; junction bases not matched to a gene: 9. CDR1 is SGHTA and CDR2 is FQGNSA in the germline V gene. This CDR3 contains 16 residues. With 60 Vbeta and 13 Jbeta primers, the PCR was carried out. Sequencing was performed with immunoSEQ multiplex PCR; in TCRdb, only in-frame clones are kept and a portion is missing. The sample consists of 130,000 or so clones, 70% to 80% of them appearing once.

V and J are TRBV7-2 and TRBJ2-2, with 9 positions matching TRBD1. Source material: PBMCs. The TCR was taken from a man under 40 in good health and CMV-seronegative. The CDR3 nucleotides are TGTGCCAGCAGCTTAACGGGGACAGGGTTCTGGGGGGAGCTGTTTTTT. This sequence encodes CASSLTGTGFWGELFF.